The clone carrying this T cell receptor beta chain showed up many times. Its cognate antigen is unknown. Germline CDR1 and CDR2: KGHDR and SFDVKD. The CDR3 is made up of 15 amino acids. Trimming shortened V by 1 base and J by 5 bases, and 13 bases separated the two germline ends. The data were taken from a study of CD8+CD57+ T cells in acquired aplastic anemia. Whole-study context: Sorted CD4+ and CD8+ cells gave an average of approximately 3.1 ug of DNA. Study findings and constraints: In common between the patients and the controls were around 29 CD8+ CDR3 sequences. A significant difference in CD8+ Simpson's diversity between patients and controls was not found.

Profiling of TCR beta VDJ combinations and CDR3 sequences used genomic DNA as template. Via MiXCR, TCRdb re-called the reads, giving one row per CDR3 protein. The table includes 250,000 to 350,000 distinct CDR3 sequences, 50% to 70% detected once. The chain employs TRBV24-1 and TRBJ2-5; possibly TRBD2 for D (5 bases). Sequenced sample: sorted CD4+, CD8+, or CD8+CD57+ T cells (not recorded which) from PBMCs. This receptor was taken from a human donor with severe aplastic anemia or a healthy control (not recorded which). The CDR3 nucleotides read TGTGCCACCAGTGATTTAACAGCAGACTACGAGACCCAGTACTTC. Translated: CATSDLTADYETQYF.